These 8 T cell receptor beta chains were all obtained from the same sample, sequenced in a study of T cells in localized non-small cell lung cancer. Data came from immunoSEQ multiplex PCR; TCRdb stores just in-frame clones and leaves some out. The table has 100,000 to 150,000 clones, about 90% seen once. This specimen consisted of peripheral blood, obtained before any cancer treatment. These receptors all come from a female donor at least 60 years old with stage I lung adenocarcinoma.

This clone was seen a single time. The V call is TRBV2, the J call TRBJ2-4; possible D gene TRBD2, 6 bases. This CDR3 comprises 14 residues. Germline CDR1 and CDR2: SNHLY and FYNNEI. V shed 5 bases and J shed 3 bases, with 11 bases lying between them. The CDR3, as DNA: TGTGCCAGCAGTCGGGAGAAGGGCAAAAACATTCAGTACTTC. Encoded protein: CASSREKGKNIQYF. Supplemented by reference TRBV2 and TRBJ2-4, the full variable domain reads EPEVTQTPSHQVTQMGQEVILRCVPISNHLYFYWYRQILGQKVEFLVSFYNNEISEKSEIFDDQFSVERPDGSNFTLKIRSTKLEDSAMYFCASSREKGKNIQYFGAGTRLSVL.

The chain uses TRBV2 and TRBJ1-2; no reliable D call. The CDR3 has 13 residues. The germline V gene has CDR1 SNHLY and CDR2 FYNNEI. V dropped 1 base and J dropped 8 bases, with 11 bases sitting between them. DNA for the CDR3: TGTGCCAGCAGTGAAGAAGACACTTCGGGCTACACCTTC. It encodes CASSEEDTSGYTF.

This clone was seen only a few times. The chain carries TRBV28 and TRBJ1-1; 7 bases fit TRBD1. This CDR3 comprises 14 residues. J lost 0 bases, V lost 8 bases, and 6 bases had no gene match. Germline CDR1 and CDR2: MDHEN and SYDVKM. CDR3 DNA: TGTGCCAGCCGAAGACAGGGCGTGAACACTGAAGCTTTCTTT. It encodes CASRRQGVNTEAFF. Looking up the rest from reference TRBV28 and TRBJ1-1 gives the full variable domain: DVKVTQSSRYLVKRTGEKVFLECVQDMDHENMFWYRQDPGLGLRLIYFSYDVKMKEKGDIPEGYSVSREKKERFSLILESASTNQTSMYLCASRRQGVNTEAFFGQGTRLTVV.

The chain carries TRBV6-1 and TRBJ2-7; D gene ambiguous. Germline V gene lookup returns CDR1 MNHNS and CDR2 SASEGT. Trimming stripped 7 bases from V and 4 bases from J, with 14 bases between. The CDR3 runs 13 residues. In nucleotides, the CDR3 is TGTGCCAGCAAAAAGACCTTGAAATACGAGCAGTACTTC. Translating gives CASKKTLKYEQYF.

The gene calls are TRBV5-1 and TRBJ2-7; perhaps TRBD1 as D (6 bases). Germline V gene data show CDR1 as SGHRS and CDR2 as YFSETQ. Trimming pared 4 bases from V and 4 bases from J, leaving 15 bases between. The CDR3 is 14 residues long. The CDR3 nucleotides read TGCGCCAGCAGCCGACTGGGGGCTGATTACGAGCAGTACTTC. Translating gives CASSRLGADYEQYF.

The chain recombines TRBV6-1 with TRBJ2-3; 13 nucleotides align to TRBD2. The trim removed 3 bases at V and 5 bases at J, leaving 8 bases unmatched. The CDR3 runs to 17 residues. In germline, CDR1 is MNHNS, CDR2 SASEGT. The CDR3 protein is CASSDTWTSGSRDTQYF. CDR3 in DNA: TGTGCCAGCAGTGACACCTGGACTAGCGGGAGTAGAGATACGCAGTATTTT.

This clone was seen just once. This chain links TRBV2 with TRBJ2-1; D remains ambiguous. The germline V gene has CDR1 SNHLY and CDR2 FYNNEI. V was pared by 4 bases and J by 10 bases, with 8 bases between. CDR3 length: 11 residues. CDR3: CASSARSEQFF. For the CDR3, the DNA is TGTGCCAGCAGTGCCAGGAGCGAGCAGTTCTTC.

In its sample, this clone was seen once. The gene calls are TRBV11-3 and TRBJ1-3; TRBD1 might be the D (6 bases). The CDR3 has 16 residues. Germline V CDR1 and CDR2: SGHNT, YENEEA. The V end lost 5 bases, the J end lost 2 bases, and 16 bases lay between the germline ends. The CDR3 loop reads CASSPGGGQAGNTIYF. CDR3 in DNA: TGTGCCAGCAGCCCAGGAGGGGGACAAGCTGGAAACACCATATATTTT.